These 16 T cell receptor beta chains were all obtained from the same sample, sequenced in a study of T cell responses to AZD1222 COVID-19 vaccine. Here immunoSEQ multiplex PCR was the method, and the copy in TCRdb shows in-frame clones only, minus some. The sample contains approximately 110,000 clones, 85% of which appear only once. The specimen comprised peripheral blood, sampled 28 days after the second AZD1222 dose. The receptor source for this set is an adult who received the AZD1222 COVID-19 vaccine.

V usage is TRBV5-4 and J usage is TRBJ1-2; D perhaps matches TRBD1 (5 bases). With 2 bases removed from V and 3 bases from J, the gap between germline ends came to 11 bases. The CDR3 sequence is 14 residues long. Germline V CDR1 and CDR2: SGHNT, YYREEE (reference sequence). DNA for the CDR3: TGTGCCAGCAGCTTCACAGGCCGTCACTATGGCTACACCTTC. It is translated as CASSFTGRHYGYTF.

This chain links TRBV6-2 or TRBV6-3 with TRBJ1-5, with D possibly TRBD1 on 5 matching bases. CDR1 and CDR2 (germline): MNHEY, SVGEGT. The length of the CDR3 is 16 residues. V was cut by 6 bases and J by 1 base, with 16 bases left in between. The CDR3 here is CASSLKRQPSNQPQHF. CDR3 nucleotides: TGTGCCAGCAGCCTAAAGAGACAGCCAAGCAATCAGCCCCAGCATTTT.

In this sample, this clone turned up a few times. The chain couples TRBV2 to TRBJ1-5; D is unclear. Germline values: CDR1 SNHLY, CDR2 FYNNEI. Trimming shortened V by 0 bases and J by 0 bases, and 3 bases separated the two germline ends. This CDR3 comprises 14 residues. CDR3 sequence reads: CASSEADSNQPQHF. CDR3 DNA: TGTGCCAGCAGTGAAGCGGATAGCAATCAGCCCCAGCATTTT.

V usage is TRBV6-5 and J usage is TRBJ2-7; D tentatively fits TRBD1 or TRBD2 (5 bases each). Per germline, CDR1 MNHEY and CDR2 SVGAGI. Trimming removed 8 bases at V and 1 base at J, with 15 bases between. This CDR3 is 14 amino acids long. CDR3 sequence: CASASGTSSYEQYF. CDR3 coding DNA: TGTGCCAGCGCCTCCGGGACGTCGTCCTACGAGCAGTACTTC.

CDR3 in amino acids: CASSYSSGGAYNEQFF. As DNA, the CDR3 is TGTGCCAGCAGCTACTCTAGCGGGGGGGCCTACAATGAGCAGTTCTTC. J is TRBJ2-1 and V is TRBV5-4, with 12 nucleotides matching TRBD2. Per germline, CDR1 SGHNT and CDR2 YYREEE (reference sequence). The J segment lost 2 bases and the V segment lost 3 bases, leaving 3 bases of the junction unmatched. This CDR3 region has 16 residues.

The chain carries TRBV19 and TRBJ2-7; D not certain. The V end lost 2 bases, the J end lost 0 bases, and 8 bases lay between the germline ends. The CDR3 consists of 14 residues. The germline V gene encodes CDR1 LNHDA and CDR2 SQIVND (reference sequence). DNA for the CDR3: TGTGCCAGTAGTATATTGGGAAACTCCTACGAGCAGTACTTC. This encodes CASSILGNSYEQYF. Complete variable domain (other parts from reference TRBV19 and TRBJ2-7): DGGITQSPKYLFRKEGQNVTLSCEQNLNHDAMYWYRQDPGQGLRLIYYSQIVNDFQKGDIAEGYSVSREKKESFPLTVTSAQKNPTAFYLCASSILGNSYEQYFGPGTRLTVT.

The V call is TRBV19, the J call TRBJ1-5, with D possibly matching TRBD1 (6 bases). The CDR3 has 16 residues. Trimming stripped 9 bases from V and 0 bases from J, with 18 bases between. The germline gives CDR1 LNHDA, CDR2 SQIVND (reference sequence). As DNA, the CDR3 is TGTGCCAGCTCATCGGGGGGCCGCTATAGCAATCAGCCCCAGCATTTT. Amino acid sequence: CASSSGGRYSNQPQHF.

The chain employs TRBV19 and TRBJ1-2; 7 bases line up with TRBD1. V lost 5 bases, J lost 7 bases, and 13 bases stayed unmatched. The CDR3 covers 15 residues. Germline V gives CDR1 LNHDA, CDR2 SQIVND (reference sequence). This CDR3 is CASSPGPGQQPGYTF. The DNA of the CDR3 is TGTGCCAGTAGTCCTGGTCCGGGACAGCAACCTGGCTACACCTTC.

V usage is TRBV2 and J usage is TRBJ1-4; no definite D call. The CDR3 has 15 amino acids. With 4 bases removed from V and 0 bases from J, the gap between germline ends came to 9 bases. Per the germline V gene, CDR1 is SNHLY and CDR2 is FYNNEI. The CDR3: CASSVRSATNEKLFF. In DNA, the CDR3 is TGTGCCAGCAGTGTCCGCTCTGCAACTAATGAAAAACTGTTTTTT.

V gene TRBV5-5 combines with J gene TRBJ1-1; TRBD1 matches at 8 bases. Trimming removed 3 bases from V and 4 bases from J; junction bases left unmatched: 2. The CDR3 totals 13 residues. CDR1 SGHKS and CDR2 YYEKEE come from the germline V gene (reference sequence). Here the CDR3 DNA reads TGTGCCAGCAGCTACCAGGGGGCCACTGAAGCTTTCTTT. Translation gives CASSYQGATEAFF.

V gene TRBV5-1 combines with J gene TRBJ2-5; 12 nucleotides align to TRBD2. The CDR3 length is 16 residues. J gave up 2 bases and V 2 bases, and 4 bases lay outside the gene matches. Germline CDR1 SGHRS, CDR2 YFSETQ. The CDR3, as DNA: TGCGCCAGCAGCTTCGGCCTAGCGGGGGGGCAAGAGACCCAGTACTTC. As protein: CASSFGLAGGQETQYF.

The V call is TRBV5-1, the J call TRBJ2-1; 15 bases map to TRBD2. The germline V gene encodes CDR1 SGHRS and CDR2 YFSETQ. This CDR3 comprises 15 residues. Trimming cost V 2 bases and J 9 bases; bases outside gene matches: 3. The CDR3 spells CASSFGLAGGLEQFF. The CDR3 DNA is TGCGCCAGCAGCTTCGGACTAGCGGGGGGGCTTGAGCAGTTCTTC. Complete variable domain (other parts from reference TRBV5-1 and TRBJ2-1): KAGVTQTPRYLIKTRGQQVTLSCSPISGHRSVSWYQQTPGQGLQFLFEYFSETQRNKGNFPGRFSGRQFSNSRSEMNVSTLELGDSALYLCASSFGLAGGLEQFFGPGTRLTVL.

This clone was observed a few times. The rearrangement joins TRBV11-2 to TRBJ1-2; TRBD1 matches 7 bases. The CDR3 loop spans 14 amino acids. V dropped 2 bases and J dropped 8; count of bases not matched to a gene: 8. From germline, CDR1 is SGHAT and CDR2 FQNNGV. This CDR3 is CASSLIAGQSGYTF. CDR3 bases: TGTGCCAGCAGCTTAATAGCGGGACAGTCGGGCTACACCTTC.

The rearrangement links TRBV3-1 (or the pseudogene TRBV3-2) to TRBJ2-7; D uncertain. This CDR3 region has 12 residues. Trimming cost V 2 bases and J 2 bases, with 4 bases left between them. Germline values: CDR1 LGHDT, CDR2 YNNKEL (reference sequence). CDR3 protein: CASSQNTYEQYF. In DNA form, the CDR3 reads TGTGCCAGCAGCCAAAATACCTACGAGCAGTACTTC.

This clone was observed a single time. V gene TRBV19 combines with J gene TRBJ2-3; 7 bases fit TRBD2. The junction had 4 bases not matched to a gene; V was cut back by 6 bases and J by 1 base. The CDR3 extends over 14 amino acids. CDR1 is LNHDA and CDR2 is SQIVND in the germline V gene (reference sequence). DNA for the CDR3: TGTGCCAGTAGCCACGCGGGGGGCACAGATACGCAGTATTTT. It is translated as CASSHAGGTDTQYF.

The J gene is TRBJ1-2, the V gene TRBV12-3 or TRBV12-4, with 7 positions matching TRBD1. The junction had 3 bases not matched to a gene; V was cut back by 3 bases and J by 5 bases. The CDR3 loop spans 13 amino acids. CDR3 loop: CASSLATGYGYTF. For the CDR3, the DNA is TGTGCCAGCAGTTTGGCGACAGGGTATGGCTACACCTTC.